This T cell receptor (beta chain) was recovered during a study of OX40 agonist ivuxolimab in advanced cancers. CDR1 and CDR2 from the germline V gene are ENHRY and SYGVKD. The CDR3 extends over 13 amino acids. With 3 bases removed from V and 5 bases from J, the gap between germline ends came to 8 bases. The assay was immunoSEQ multiplex PCR, and TCRdb's table has in-frame clones only and misses some. The sample has roughly 58,000 clones, around four fifths seen once. The chain is built from TRBV10-3 and TRBJ1-5, with D possibly TRBD1 on 5 matching bases. Here the sequenced sample was CD4+ or CD8+ T cells sorted from blood, taken in a trial of the OX40 agonist ivuxolimab. This clonotype originated in an adult with an advanced solid tumor such as melanoma, head and neck, liver or kidney cancer. Written as DNA, the CDR3 is TGTGCCATCAGTGATGTGGGGGATCAGCCCCAGCATTTT. It translates to CAISDVGDQPQHF.